This T cell receptor beta chain derives from a study of T cell changes during pregnancy in multiple sclerosis. Generated by immunoSEQ multiplex PCR, the TCRdb table keeps only in-frame clones and is missing some. The sample contains more than 90,000 clones, 90% to 95% of which appear only once. This TCR derives from a female donor with multiple sclerosis, enrolled in a pregnancy study. The source material was peripheral blood, sampled in the third trimester of pregnancy.

CDR3 in amino acids: CASSLGSGYEQYF. The CDR3 DNA reads TGCGCCAGCAGCTTGGGAAGCGGGTACGAGCAGTACTTC. The rearrangement links TRBV5-1 to TRBJ2-7, with D possibly matching TRBD2 (6 bases). Trimming took off 0 bases at V and 4 bases at J, with 8 bases between the two ends. In germline, CDR1 is SGHRS, CDR2 YFSETQ. CDR3 length: 13 amino acids.